This T cell receptor beta chain was sequenced for a study of OX40 agonist ivuxolimab in advanced cancers. Study-level background: The study gave patients intravenous ivuxolimab at 0.01 to 10 mg/kg every 2 weeks. Partial responses were achieved by three patients, of whom one had hepatocellular carcinoma and two had cutaneous melanoma.

Only in-frame clones appear in the TCRdb table, and some are missing; sequencing was by immunoSEQ multiplex PCR. Found here are about 82,000 clones, 90% to 95% of them singletons; the top ten hold under 3%. The count of this clone is one. Antigen specificity is unknown. With baseline, cycle 4 day 1, and cycle 7 day 1 as timepoints, blood was sampled. V was shortened by 2 bases and J by 5 bases, with 15 bases between the two germline ends. The CDR3 totals 15 residues. CDR1 is SGHTA and CDR2 is FQGNSA in the germline V gene. The study's findings and limits: Expanded clones belonging to CD8+ T cells outnumbered, on average, those of CD4+.

The sequence was collected from an adult with an advanced solid tumor such as melanoma, head and neck, liver or kidney cancer. J is TRBJ2-5 and V is TRBV7-2, with unresolved D. The material was CD4+ or CD8+ T cells sorted from blood, obtained in a trial of the OX40 agonist ivuxolimab. The CDR3 DNA follows: TGTGCCAGCAGCTTACAGGTGTCGCTTGCGGAGACCCAGTACTTC. Translating gives CASSLQVSLAETQYF.